The sequence of this TCR beta chain was determined in a study of T cell repertoires in cytomegalovirus infection. About the research overall: Public signatures in TCR beta pointed to CMV infection and matching HLA type.

With respect to this clonotype: Its specificity is not known.

MiXCR was run by TCRdb on the reads, yielding one entry per CDR3 protein. The sample consists of some 900,000 distinct CDR3 sequences, 32% of them appearing once. The CDR3 is made up of 14 amino acids. Germline CDR1 reads SQVTM; CDR2 reads ANQGSEA. The junction had 4 bases not matched to a gene; V was cut back by 4 bases and J by 5 bases. Sequenced here: cultured CD8+ T cells from PBMCs, sampled from culture after CMV antigen stimulation. The rearrangement uses TRBV29-1 and TRBJ2-1, with 11 bases lining up with TRBD2. This receptor was obtained from a human donor in good health (CMV status not recorded). Some clones in this sample may be carry-over from other donors' samples. CDR3 sequence (DNA): TGCAGCGTTGTTAGCGGGGGGGCCCACAATGAGCAGTTCTTC. The encoded protein is CSVVSGGAHNEQFF.